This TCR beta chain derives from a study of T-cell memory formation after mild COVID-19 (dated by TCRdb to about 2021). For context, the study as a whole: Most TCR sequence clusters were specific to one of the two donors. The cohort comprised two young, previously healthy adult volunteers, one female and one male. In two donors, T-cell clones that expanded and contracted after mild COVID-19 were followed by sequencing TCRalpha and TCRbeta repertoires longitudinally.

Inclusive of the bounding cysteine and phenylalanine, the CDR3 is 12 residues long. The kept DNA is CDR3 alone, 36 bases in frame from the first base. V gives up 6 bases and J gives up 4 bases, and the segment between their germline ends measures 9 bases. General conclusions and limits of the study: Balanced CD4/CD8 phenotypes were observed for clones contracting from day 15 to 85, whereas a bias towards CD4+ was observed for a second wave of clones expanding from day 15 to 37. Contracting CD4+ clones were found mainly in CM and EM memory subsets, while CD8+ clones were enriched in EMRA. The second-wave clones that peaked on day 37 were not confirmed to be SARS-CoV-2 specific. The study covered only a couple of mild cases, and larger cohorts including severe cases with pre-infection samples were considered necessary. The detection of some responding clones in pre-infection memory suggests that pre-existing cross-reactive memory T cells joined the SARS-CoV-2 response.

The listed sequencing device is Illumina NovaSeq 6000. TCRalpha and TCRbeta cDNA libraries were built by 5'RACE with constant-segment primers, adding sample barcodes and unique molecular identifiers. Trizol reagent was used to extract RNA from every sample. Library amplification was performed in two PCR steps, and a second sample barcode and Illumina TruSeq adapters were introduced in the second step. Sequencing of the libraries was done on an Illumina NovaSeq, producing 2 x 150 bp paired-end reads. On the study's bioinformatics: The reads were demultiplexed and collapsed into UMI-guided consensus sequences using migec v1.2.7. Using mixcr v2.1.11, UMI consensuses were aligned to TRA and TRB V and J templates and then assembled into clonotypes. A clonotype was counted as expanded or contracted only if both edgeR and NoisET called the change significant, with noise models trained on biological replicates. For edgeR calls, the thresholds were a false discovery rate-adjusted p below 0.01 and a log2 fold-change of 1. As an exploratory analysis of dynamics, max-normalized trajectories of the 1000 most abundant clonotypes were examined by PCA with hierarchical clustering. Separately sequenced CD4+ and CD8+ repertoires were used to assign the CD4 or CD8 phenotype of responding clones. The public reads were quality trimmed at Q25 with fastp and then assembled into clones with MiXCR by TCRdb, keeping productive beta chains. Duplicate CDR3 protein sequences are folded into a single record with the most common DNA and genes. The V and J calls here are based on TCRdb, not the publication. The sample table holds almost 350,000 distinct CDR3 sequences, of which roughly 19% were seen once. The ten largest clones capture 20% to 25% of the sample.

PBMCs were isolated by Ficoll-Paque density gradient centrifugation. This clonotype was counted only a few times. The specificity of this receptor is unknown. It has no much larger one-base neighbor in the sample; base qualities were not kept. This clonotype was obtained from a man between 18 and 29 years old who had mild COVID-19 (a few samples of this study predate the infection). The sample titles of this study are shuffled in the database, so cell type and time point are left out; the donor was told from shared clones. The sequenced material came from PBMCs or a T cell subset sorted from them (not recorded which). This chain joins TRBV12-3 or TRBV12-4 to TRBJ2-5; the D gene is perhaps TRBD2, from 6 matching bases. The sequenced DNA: TGTGCCAGCAGGCGGGGCGGAGAGACCCAGTACTTC. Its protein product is CASRRGGETQYF.